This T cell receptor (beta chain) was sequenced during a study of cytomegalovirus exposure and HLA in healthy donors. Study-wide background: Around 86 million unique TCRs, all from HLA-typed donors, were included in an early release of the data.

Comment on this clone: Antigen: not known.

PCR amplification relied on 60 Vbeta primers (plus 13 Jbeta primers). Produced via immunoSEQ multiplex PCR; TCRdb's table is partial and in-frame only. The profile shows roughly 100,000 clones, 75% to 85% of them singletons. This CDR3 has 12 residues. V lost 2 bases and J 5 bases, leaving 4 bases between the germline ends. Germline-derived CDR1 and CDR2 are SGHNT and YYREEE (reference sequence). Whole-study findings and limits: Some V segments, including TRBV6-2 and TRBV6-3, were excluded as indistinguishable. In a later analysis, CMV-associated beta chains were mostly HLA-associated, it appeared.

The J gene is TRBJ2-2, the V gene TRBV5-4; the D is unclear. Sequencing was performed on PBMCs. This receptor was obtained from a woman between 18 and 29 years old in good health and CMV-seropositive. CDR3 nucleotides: TGTGCCAGCAGCTTAACAACCGGGGAGCTGTTTTTT. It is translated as CASSLTTGELFF. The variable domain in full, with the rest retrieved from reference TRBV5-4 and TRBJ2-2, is ETGVTQSPTHLIKTRGQQVTLRCSSQSGHNTVSWYQQALGQGPQFIFQYYREEENGRGNFPPRFSGLQFPNYSSELNVNALELDDSALYLCASSLTTGELFFGEGSRLTVL.